These 20 T cell receptor beta chains were all obtained from the same sample, sequenced in a study of blood T cell repertoires in COVID-19 (dated by TCRdb to 2019 to 2021). To prepare the library, the immunoSEQ multiplex PCR assay was applied. This is the immuneACCESS table as TCRdb keeps it, with only in-frame sequences that have V and J called. A part of the clones is gone; compared with another copy, unresolved V genes explain less than half, and the rest is unexplained. Here the sample has almost 80,000 clones; 90% occur a single time. The ten most abundant clones make up around 0.77% of the sample. Sample: peripheral blood. The source is a woman over 75 with acute or convalescent COVID-19.

The rearrangement links TRBV7-2 to TRBJ1-2; TRBD1 matches 9 bases. Losses at the gene ends were 3 bases for V and 5 bases for J; bases not matched to a gene: 7. This CDR3 is built from 15 residues. Germline CDR1 and CDR2: SGHTA and FQGNSA. The CDR3 DNA sequence: TGTGCCAGCAGCTTGCCGGGACAGGGTTGGTATGGCTACACCTTC. Amino acids: CASSLPGQGWYGYTF.

The chain uses TRBV11-1 and TRBJ2-3, with no clear D. The CDR3 runs 14 residues. Germline CDR1 and CDR2: SGHAT and FQDESV (reference sequence). Trimming cost V 2 bases and J 3 bases, with 9 bases left between them. As DNA, the CDR3 is TGTGCCAGCAGCTTATTGCTCGGGACAGATACGCAGTATTTT. Translating it yields CASSLLLGTDTQYF.

The CDR3 here is CSALNPDTQYF. In nucleotides, the CDR3 is TGCAGTGCCCTAAACCCAGATACGCAGTATTTT. The chain uses TRBV20-1 and TRBJ2-3; D unclear. The germline V gene has CDR1 DFQATT and CDR2 SNEGSKA (reference sequence). This CDR3 has 11 residues. V shed 6 bases and J shed 4 bases, with 8 bases lying between them.

The chain joins TRBV12-2 to TRBJ2-5; TRBD1 reflects the table's D call only, with no check against the DNA. TRBV12-2 is deemed a pseudogene. The CDR3 runs 15 residues. CDR3 DNA: TGTGCAAGTCGCTTAGCGTGGACAGCACAAGAGACCCAGTACTTC. Encoded protein: CASRLAWTAQETQYF.

This sequence joins TRBV2 and TRBJ2-3, with TRBD1 identical over 8 bases. The CDR3 loop spans 14 amino acids. Trimming cost V 5 bases and J 4 bases; bases outside gene matches: 5. Germline V gene sequence: CDR1 SNHLY, CDR2 FYNNEI. CDR3 DNA: TGTGCCAGCAGTCCAGACAGGGGCTCAGATACGCAGTATTTT. Protein product: CASSPDRGSDTQYF. Full variable domain (remainder filled in from reference TRBV2 and TRBJ2-3): EPEVTQTPSHQVTQMGQEVILRCVPISNHLYFYWYRQILGQKVEFLVSFYNNEISEKSEIFDDQFSVERPDGSNFTLKIRSTKLEDSAMYFCASSPDRGSDTQYFGPGTRLTVL.

This chain connects TRBV27 to TRBJ1-4; possible D gene TRBD1, 6 bases. The germline V gene has CDR1 MNHEY and CDR2 SMNVEV (reference sequence). Trimming removed 6 bases at V and 5 bases at J, with 16 bases between. CDR3 size: 15 residues. CDR3 sequence (DNA): TGTGCCAGCAGGTACCGGGACATATCGAATGAAAAACTGTTTTTT. Protein sequence: CASRYRDISNEKLFF.

Only a few counts were recorded for this clone. V gene TRBV5-6 combines with J gene TRBJ2-7; TRBD2 matches 13 bases. There are 15 residues in the CDR3. From germline, CDR1 is SGHDT and CDR2 YYEEEE. J lost 6 bases, V lost 1 base, and 4 bases had no gene match. CDR3 nucleotide sequence: TGTGCCAGCAGCTTGCCCGGGACTAGCGGGACCGAGCAGTACTTC. Translated: CASSLPGTSGTEQYF. Supplemented by reference TRBV5-6 and TRBJ2-7, the full variable domain reads DAGVTQSPTHLIKTRGQQVTLRCSPKSGHDTVSWYQQALGQGPQFIFQYYEEEERQRGNFPDRFSGHQFPNYSSELNVNALLLGDSALYLCASSLPGTSGTEQYFGPGTRLTVT.

The chain carries TRBV4-1 and TRBJ2-5, with D uncertain. CDR1 is MGHRA, CDR2 YSYEKL, per germline. With 0 bases removed from V and 4 bases from J, the gap between germline ends came to 15 bases. This CDR3 has 16 amino acids. As DNA, the CDR3 is TGCGCCAGCAGCCAAGATCATAATAGCATGGTAGAGACCCAGTACTTC. This translates into CASSQDHNSMVETQYF.

J is TRBJ2-5 and V is TRBV7-3; tentative D call: TRBD1 (6 bases). V was pared by 1 base and J by 5 bases, with 20 bases between. The CDR3 is 17 residues long. Germline V gives CDR1 SGHTA, CDR2 FQGTGA. CDR3 in DNA: TGTGCCAGCAGCTTAAACCCAGGGGTCAGGGTAGGGGAGACCCAGTACTTC. This sequence encodes CASSLNPGVRVGETQYF.

This clone has more than one count but fewer than ten. The chain couples TRBV7-6 to TRBJ2-5, with 8 bases matching TRBD1. Germline assignment: CDR1 SGHVS and CDR2 FNYEAQ. V shed 5 bases and J 5 bases; nucleotides not matched to a gene: 10. CDR3 length: 15 amino acids. The CDR3 DNA reads TGTGCCAGCAGCCGGGGACAGGTGATGAAGGAGACCCAGTACTTC. Protein product: CASSRGQVMKETQYF.

V is TRBV5-1 and J is TRBJ1-2; TRBD1 agrees at 10 bases. CDR3 size: 16 residues. With V trimmed by 6 bases and J by 5 bases, 13 bases remained unmatched. The V gene's germline CDR1 is SGHRS and CDR2 YFSETQ. CDR3 loop: CASTRTGGVSNYGYTF. CDR3 nucleotide sequence: TGCGCCAGCACGAGGACAGGGGGAGTCAGTAATTATGGCTACACCTTC.

This chain joins TRBV5-4 and TRBJ2-1; D call uncertain. Germline CDR1 is SGHNT and CDR2 is YYREEE (reference sequence). V gave up 2 bases and J gave up 5 bases, with 8 bases separating them. The CDR3 is 13 amino acids. The DNA for the CDR3 is TGTGCCAGCAGCTTACTCGTAAACAATGAGCAGTTCTTC. It codes for CASSLLVNNEQFF.

Here the CDR3 DNA reads TGTGCCAGCAGTCTTCGACAGGGGGTAGCTCCCCAGCATTTT. Residues: CASSLRQGVAPQHF. The J gene is TRBJ1-5, the V gene TRBV6-6, with 9 bases that match TRBD1. CDR1 and CDR2 from the germline V gene are MNHNY and SVGAGI (reference sequence). CDR3 length equals 14 residues. Trimming at V came to 5 bases and at J to 10 bases, leaving 9 bases not matched to a gene.

The rearrangement uses TRBV7-2 and TRBJ2-1; tentative D call: TRBD1 (6 bases). V lost 6 bases to trimming and J lost 0 bases, with 15 bases between them. Germline CDR1 SGHTA, CDR2 FQGNSA. This CDR3 is built from 16 residues. CDR3 nucleotides: TGTGCCAGCAGTCGATCTACAGGGTCCTCCTACAATGAGCAGTTCTTC. It is translated as CASSRSTGSSYNEQFF.

The chain links TRBV6-6 to TRBJ1-1; no firm D call. V was shortened by 7 bases and J by 4 bases, with 16 bases between the two germline ends. Per germline, CDR1 MNHNY and CDR2 SVGAGI (reference sequence). The CDR3 extends over 14 amino acids. The CDR3 here is CASIPPGASTEAFF. The DNA of the CDR3 is TGTGCCAGCATCCCTCCGGGAGCAAGCACTGAAGCTTTCTTT.

The chain carries TRBV7-9 and TRBJ2-6; no clear D. This CDR3 is built from 13 residues. Germline-derived CDR1 and CDR2 are SEHNR and FQNEAQ (reference sequence). The V end was cut by 11 bases, the J end by 2 bases, with 10 bases between. This CDR3 is CAAEVAGANVLTF. Here the CDR3 DNA reads TGTGCCGCCGAGGTAGCTGGGGCCAACGTCCTGACTTTC.

The chain joins TRBV4-2 to TRBJ1-5; D might be TRBD1 (6 bases). This CDR3 region has 16 residues. CDR1 is LGHNA, CDR2 YNFKEQ, per germline. V lost 2 bases, J lost 5 bases, and 16 bases lay in between. CDR3 loop: CASSQKLTGRDQPQHF. CDR3 sequence (DNA): TGTGCCAGCAGCCAAAAACTGACAGGCCGGGATCAGCCCCAGCATTTT.

The chain couples TRBV5-1 to TRBJ2-7, with D perhaps TRBD2 (5 bases). Trimming cost V 0 bases and J 7 bases, with 17 bases left between them. The CDR3 totals 15 residues. The germline V gene encodes CDR1 SGHRS and CDR2 YFSETQ. The CDR3: CASSLAGSPGWEQYF. CDR3 DNA: TGCGCCAGCAGCTTGGCCGGAAGTCCGGGGTGGGAGCAGTACTTC.

V gene TRBV3-1 (or the pseudogene TRBV3-2) combines with J gene TRBJ1-1, with D hard to call. V lost 4 bases, J lost 1 base, and 10 bases lay in between. CDR1 is LGHDT, CDR2 YNNKEL, per germline (reference sequence). The CDR3 is made up of 14 amino acids. The CDR3 nucleotides read TGTGCCAGCAGCCTCGGGTCCACGAACACTGAAGCTTTCTTT. This encodes CASSLGSTNTEAFF.

The CDR3 here is CASSRTGEYGYTF. CDR3 nucleotides: TGTGCCAGCAGCAGGACGGGGGAGTATGGCTACACCTTC. This sequence joins TRBV5-4 and TRBJ1-2; D may be TRBD1 (5 bases). Trimming cost V 4 bases and J 5 bases, with 12 bases left between them. The germline V gene encodes CDR1 SGHNT and CDR2 YYREEE (reference sequence). CDR3 size: 13 residues.